This is a list of T cell receptor beta chains from one sample in a study of T cell repertoires in cytomegalovirus infection. TCRdb fed the reads into MiXCR, producing one record per CDR3 protein. The table has approximately 750,000 distinct CDR3 sequences, approximately 34% seen once. The sequencing input was PBMCs. The origin of the receptors is a human donor in good health (CMV status not recorded). Some clones in this sample may be carry-over from other donors' samples. CDR3s include the opening cysteine and the closing phenylalanine or tryptophan. Fields, in order: D gene, J gene, V gene, clone size, CDR3 DNA, CDR3 protein. The D gene is left open where the match is weak. Size is omitted from some rows. Given values are once, few, many or a class for expanded clones.

d_gene: TRBD1
j_gene: TRBJ2-5
v_gene: TRBV24-1
abundance: NA
CDR3nt: TGTGCCACCAGTGACCGAAGGGACAGGGGCAGGGAGACCCAGTACTTC
CDR3aa: CATSDRRDRGRETQYF

d_gene: NA
j_gene: TRBJ1-1
v_gene: TRBV7-6
abundance: NA
CDR3nt: TGTGCCAGCAGCGATGCTATGAACACTGAAGCTTTCTTT
CDR3aa: CASSDAMNTEAFF

d_gene: NA
j_gene: TRBJ1-6
v_gene: TRBV7-3
abundance: NA
CDR3nt: TGTGCCAGCAGCTTAATTGGCAGCTCTAATTCACCCCTCCACTTT
CDR3aa: CASSLIGSSNSPLHF

d_gene: NA
j_gene: TRBJ2-3
v_gene: TRBV28
abundance: few
CDR3nt: TGTGCCAGCAAGGACTCGTCAGATACGCAGTATTTT
CDR3aa: CASKDSSDTQYF

d_gene: TRBD1
j_gene: TRBJ1-1
v_gene: TRBV12-3/TRBV12-4
abundance: few
CDR3nt: TGTGCCAGCAGTCCGGGACAGGGAGTCGTGGCTTTCTTT
CDR3aa: CASSPGQGVVAFF

d_gene: NA
j_gene: TRBJ1-5
v_gene: TRBV6-1
abundance: many
CDR3nt: TGTGCCAGCAGTGGAGGGACCTTTTATAGCAATCAGCCCCAGCATTTT
CDR3aa: CASSGGTFYSNQPQHF

d_gene: NA
j_gene: TRBJ2-5
v_gene: TRBV20-1
abundance: few
CDR3nt: TGCAGTGCTAGAGATAGCGGCCAGGAAGTTTACCAAGAGACCCAGTACTTC
CDR3aa: CSARDSGQEVYQETQYF

d_gene: NA
j_gene: TRBJ2-3
v_gene: TRBV12-3/TRBV12-4
abundance: NA
CDR3nt: TGTGCCAGCAGTGGATGGGGGAGCACAGATACGCAGTATTTT
CDR3aa: CASSGWGSTDTQYF

d_gene: NA
j_gene: TRBJ2-1
v_gene: TRBV20-1
abundance: NA
CDR3nt: TGCAGTGCTAGAGATGGTGCACCTGAGCAGTTCTTC
CDR3aa: CSARDGAPEQFF

d_gene: TRBD2
j_gene: TRBJ2-7
v_gene: TRBV12-3/TRBV12-4
abundance: many
CDR3nt: TGTGCCAGCAGTTTCGGCGGGAGTCCGTACGAGCAGTACTTC
CDR3aa: CASSFGGSPYEQYF

d_gene: TRBD1
j_gene: TRBJ2-5
v_gene: TRBV7-9
abundance: many
CDR3nt: TGTGCCAGCAGCTTAATCCCCGGGGGACAGGTCCATCTGAACGGAGAGACCCAGTACTTC
CDR3aa: CASSLIPGGQVHLNGETQYF

d_gene: NA
j_gene: TRBJ1-2
v_gene: TRBV7-2
abundance: few
CDR3nt: TGTGCCAGCAGCCAAAACAGAAACGCCAGGGACTATGGCTACACCTTC
CDR3aa: CASSQNRNARDYGYTF

d_gene: NA
j_gene: TRBJ2-3
v_gene: TRBV5-1
abundance: NA
CDR3nt: TGCGCCAGCAGCTTGGCCGGCGGAACTGGAGATACGCAGTATTTT
CDR3aa: CASSLAGGTGDTQYF

d_gene: TRBD1
j_gene: TRBJ2-2
v_gene: TRBV28
abundance: NA
CDR3nt: TGTGCCAGCAGCCGTCCCGGGACAGGTTCCGGGGAGCTGTTTTTT
CDR3aa: CASSRPGTGSGELFF

d_gene: NA
j_gene: TRBJ2-3
v_gene: TRBV20-1
abundance: NA
CDR3nt: TGCAGTGCTCGTTATAAATCAACTAGCACAGATACGCAGTATTTT
CDR3aa: CSARYKSTSTDTQYF

d_gene: NA
j_gene: TRBJ1-6
v_gene: TRBV11-2
abundance: NA
CDR3nt: TGTGCCAGCAGCTTATCGTTACGTATTAATTCACCCCTCCACTTT
CDR3aa: CASSLSLRINSPLHF

d_gene: NA
j_gene: TRBJ1-5
v_gene: TRBV28
abundance: few
CDR3nt: TGTGCCAGCAGTTTTCAGTCGAGCAATCAGCCCCAGCATTTT
CDR3aa: CASSFQSSNQPQHF

d_gene: TRBD2
j_gene: TRBJ2-7
v_gene: TRBV24-1
abundance: NA
CDR3nt: TGTGCCACCAGTGAATGGACTAGTCCGTACTTC
CDR3aa: CATSEWTSPYF

d_gene: NA
j_gene: TRBJ2-1
v_gene: TRBV20-1
abundance: NA
CDR3nt: TGCAGTGCTATTTCGGGACCTGGGATCAATGAGCAGTTCTTC
CDR3aa: CSAISGPGINEQFF

d_gene: TRBD1
j_gene: TRBJ1-4
v_gene: TRBV11-2
abundance: NA
CDR3nt: TGTGCCAGCAGCTTACGCAGGGGGCAGGGGACTAATGAAAAACTGTTTTTT
CDR3aa: CASSLRRGQGTNEKLFF

d_gene: NA
j_gene: TRBJ2-5
v_gene: TRBV12-5
abundance: NA
CDR3nt: TGTGCTAGTGGTCCGCACCGGGCAGGGGCCCCCGAGCCGAGCGAGACCCAGTACTTC
CDR3aa: CASGPHRAGAPEPSETQYF

d_gene: TRBD1
j_gene: TRBJ1-5
v_gene: TRBV11-2
abundance: once
CDR3nt: TGTGCCAGCAGCTTGGACAGGAGCAATCAGCCCCAGCAATTT
CDR3aa: CASSLDRSNQPQQF

d_gene: NA
j_gene: TRBJ1-1
v_gene: TRBV28
abundance: NA
CDR3nt: TGTGCCAGCAGTTTCCCTCACGGGAGGGAAGTGAACACTGAAGCTTTCTTT
CDR3aa: CASSFPHGREVNTEAFF

d_gene: NA
j_gene: TRBJ1-5
v_gene: TRBV7-2
abundance: many
CDR3nt: TGTGCCAGCAGCTTAAGGGATGGGGTTCATAGCAATCAGCCCCAGCATTTT
CDR3aa: CASSLRDGVHSNQPQHF

d_gene: NA
j_gene: TRBJ1-6
v_gene: TRBV11-1
abundance: NA
CDR3nt: TGTGCCAGCAGGATCGACCTAAATAATTCACCCCTCCACTTT
CDR3aa: CASRIDLNNSPLHF

d_gene: NA
j_gene: TRBJ1-2
v_gene: TRBV24-1
abundance: NA
CDR3nt: TGTGCCACCAGTGACCACCTAATCGACGGGAACTATGGCTACACCTTC
CDR3aa: CATSDHLIDGNYGYTF

d_gene: NA
j_gene: TRBJ2-7
v_gene: TRBV2
abundance: few
CDR3nt: TGTGCCAGCAGTGATAGCGCGCCCTCCTACGAGCAGTACTTC
CDR3aa: CASSDSAPSYEQYF

d_gene: NA
j_gene: TRBJ1-2
v_gene: TRBV5-5
abundance: few
CDR3nt: TGTGCCAGCAGTGAAGAGGGGACTACTAACTATGGCTACACCTTC
CDR3aa: CASSEEGTTNYGYTF

d_gene: NA
j_gene: TRBJ2-1
v_gene: TRBV24-1
abundance: few
CDR3nt: TGTGCCACCAGTGATTTGCCAAGGGGCCTCACCTACAATGAGCAGTTCTTC
CDR3aa: CATSDLPRGLTYNEQFF

d_gene: NA
j_gene: TRBJ2-1
v_gene: TRBV12-3/TRBV12-4
abundance: NA
CDR3nt: TGTGCCAGCAGTTTTCTACGGTCCTACAATGAGCAGTTCTTC
CDR3aa: CASSFLRSYNEQFF

d_gene: NA
j_gene: TRBJ1-2
v_gene: TRBV28
abundance: NA
CDR3nt: TGTGCCAGCAGTTTACCCACAGGGTGGTATGGCTACACCTTC
CDR3aa: CASSLPTGWYGYTF

d_gene: NA
j_gene: TRBJ2-1
v_gene: TRBV20-1
abundance: NA
CDR3nt: TGCAGTGCTCCCGACCAAGCGGTCTACAATGAGCAGTTCTTC
CDR3aa: CSAPDQAVYNEQFF